This TCR beta chain comes out of a study of cytomegalovirus exposure and HLA in healthy donors. The PCR made use of 60 Vbeta and 13 Jbeta primers. Clones were sequenced by immunoSEQ multiplex PCR, and TCRdb holds only the in-frame ones, with some missing. Among roughly 160,000 clones, 75% to 85% were seen once, and the ten largest hold approximately 4.5%. Notes on the study in general: The authors assumed roughly uniform sequencing depth across donors for presence/absence analyses. For cytomegalovirus status, the classifier reportedly gave diagnoses with high specificity and sensitivity. HLA allele associations emerged for roughly 17,000 TCR beta sequences in a later analysis, at 0.05 false discovery rate.

The CDR3 is made up of 15 amino acids. Germline V gene sequence: CDR1 SGDLS, CDR2 YYNGEE. V was trimmed by 2 bases and J by 2 bases, leaving 13 bases between them. For this clone: What it recognizes is unknown.

Sequenced input: PBMCs. The J gene is TRBJ1-2, the V gene TRBV9; D unclear. The origin of this receptor is a young man in good health and CMV-seronegative. CDR3 DNA sequence: TGTGCCAGCAGCGTGGGCCCTACAGAGAACTATGGCTACACCTTC. It specifies CASSVGPTENYGYTF.